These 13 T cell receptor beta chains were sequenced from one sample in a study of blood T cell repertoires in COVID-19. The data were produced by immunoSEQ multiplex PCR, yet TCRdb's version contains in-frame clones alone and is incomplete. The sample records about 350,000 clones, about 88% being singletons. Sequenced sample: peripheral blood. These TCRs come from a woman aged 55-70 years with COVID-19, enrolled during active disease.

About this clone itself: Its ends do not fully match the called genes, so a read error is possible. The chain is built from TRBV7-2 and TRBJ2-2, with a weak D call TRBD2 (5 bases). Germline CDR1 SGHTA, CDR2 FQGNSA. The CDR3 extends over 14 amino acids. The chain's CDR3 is CASSLAANTGKLFF. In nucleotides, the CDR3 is TGTGCCAGCAGCTTAGCCGCGAACACCGGGAAGCTGTTTTTT.

The CDR3 reads CASSYTTGGMRETQYF. The CDR3 nucleotides are TGTGCCAGCAGTTACACGACAGGGGGCATGCGGGAGACCCAGTACTTC. The gene calls are TRBV6-2 or TRBV6-3 and TRBJ2-5; 10 bases match TRBD1. Per germline, CDR1 MNHEY and CDR2 SVGEGT. With 2 bases clipped from V and 5 bases from J, the junction kept 8 bases outside the gene matches. CDR3 length: 16 amino acids.

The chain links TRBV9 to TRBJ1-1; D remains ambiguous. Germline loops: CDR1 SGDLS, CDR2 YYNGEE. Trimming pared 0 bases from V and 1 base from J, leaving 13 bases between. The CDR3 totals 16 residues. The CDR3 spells CASSVALGDANTEAFF. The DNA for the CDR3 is TGTGCCAGCAGCGTAGCGCTCGGGGATGCGAACACTGAAGCTTTCTTT.

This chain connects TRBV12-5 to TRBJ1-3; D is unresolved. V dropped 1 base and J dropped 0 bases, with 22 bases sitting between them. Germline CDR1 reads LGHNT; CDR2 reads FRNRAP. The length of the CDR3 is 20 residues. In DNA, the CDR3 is TGTGCTAGTGGTTTGGAACGGGATATATTGGACGTGAGCTCTGGAAACACCATATATTTT. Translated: CASGLERDILDVSSGNTIYF.

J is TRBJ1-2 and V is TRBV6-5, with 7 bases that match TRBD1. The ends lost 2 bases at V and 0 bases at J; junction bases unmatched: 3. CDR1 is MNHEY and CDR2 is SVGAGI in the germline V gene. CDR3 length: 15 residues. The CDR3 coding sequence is TGTGCCAGCAGTTACGGGCAGGGGGCTAACTATGGCTACACCTTC. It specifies CASSYGQGANYGYTF.

The CDR3 reads CARSSREREQETQYF. CDR3 DNA sequence: TGTGCCAGAAGCTCCCGTGAGCGGGAGCAAGAGACCCAGTACTTC. The V and J genes are TRBV7-5 and TRBJ2-5; TRBD2, the table's D call, lacks a check against the DNA. TRBV7-5 is classified as a pseudogene. The CDR3 sequence is 15 residues long.

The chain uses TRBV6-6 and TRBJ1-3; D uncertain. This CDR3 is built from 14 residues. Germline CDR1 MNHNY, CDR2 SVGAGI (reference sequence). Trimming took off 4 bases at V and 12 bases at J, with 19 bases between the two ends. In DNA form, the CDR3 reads TGTGCCAGCAGTTTCGTGGCAGTCCCCCTTAACATATATTTT. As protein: CASSFVAVPLNIYF.

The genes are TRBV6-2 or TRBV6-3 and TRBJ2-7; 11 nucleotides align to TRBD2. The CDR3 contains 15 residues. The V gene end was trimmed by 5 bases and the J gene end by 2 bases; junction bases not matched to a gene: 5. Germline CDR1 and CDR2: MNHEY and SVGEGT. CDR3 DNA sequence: TGTGCCAGCAGTCAACTTAGCGGGGGGGCCTACGAGCAGTACTTC. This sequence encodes CASSQLSGGAYEQYF.

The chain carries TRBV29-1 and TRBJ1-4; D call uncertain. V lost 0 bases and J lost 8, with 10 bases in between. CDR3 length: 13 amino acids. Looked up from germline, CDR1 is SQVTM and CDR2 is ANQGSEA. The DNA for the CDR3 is TGCAGCGTTGAAGATCTACCGGGGGAAAAACTGTTTTTT. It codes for CSVEDLPGEKLFF.

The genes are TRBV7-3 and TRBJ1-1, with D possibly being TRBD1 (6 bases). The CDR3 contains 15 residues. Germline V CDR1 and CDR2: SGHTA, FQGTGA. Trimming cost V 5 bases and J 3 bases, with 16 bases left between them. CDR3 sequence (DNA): TGTGCCAGCAGCCCTAGTGGGCGGGGGCACACTGAAGCTTTCTTT. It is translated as CASSPSGRGHTEAFF.

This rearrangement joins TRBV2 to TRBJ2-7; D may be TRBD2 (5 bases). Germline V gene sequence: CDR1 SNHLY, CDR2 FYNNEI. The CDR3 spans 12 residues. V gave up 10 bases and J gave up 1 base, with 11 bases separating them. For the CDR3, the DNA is TGTGCCACCCAACTAGGGTCCTACGAGCAGTACTTC. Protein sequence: CATQLGSYEQYF.

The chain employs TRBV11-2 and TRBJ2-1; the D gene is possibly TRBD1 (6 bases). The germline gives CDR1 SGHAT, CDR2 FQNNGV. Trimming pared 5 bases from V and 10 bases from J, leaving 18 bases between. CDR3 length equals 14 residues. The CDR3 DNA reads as TGTGCCAGCAGCCCAGGAGCAGGGGTGGGCGAGCAGTTCTTC. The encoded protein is CASSPGAGVGEQFF.

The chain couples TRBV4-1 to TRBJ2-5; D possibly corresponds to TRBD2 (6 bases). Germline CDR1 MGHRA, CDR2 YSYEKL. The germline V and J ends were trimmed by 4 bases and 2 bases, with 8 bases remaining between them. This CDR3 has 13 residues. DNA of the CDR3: TGCGCCAGCAGCCCGGGGGAACAAGAGACCCAGTACTTC. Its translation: CASSPGEQETQYF.